Listed here are 16 T cell receptor beta chains from one sample, sequenced in a study of T cell changes during pregnancy in multiple sclerosis. The protocol was immunoSEQ multiplex PCR, while the TCRdb copy is restricted to in-frame clones and leaves out a portion. The sample carries 20,000 to 30,000 clones, 80% to 90% recorded once. Sequenced material: CD8+ T cells from peripheral blood mononuclear cells, taken in the second trimester of pregnancy. These receptors originate from a female donor with multiple sclerosis, enrolled in a pregnancy study.

The chain is built from TRBV5-5 and TRBJ1-1; D is unclear. This CDR3 is built from 15 residues. V lost 0 bases and J lost 8, with 17 bases in between. CDR1 and CDR2 from the germline V gene are SGHKS and YYEKEE (reference sequence). CDR3 amino acids: CASSLVILMKEEAFF. The CDR3 DNA reads TGTGCCAGCAGCTTGGTAATTTTAATGAAGGAGGAAGCTTTCTTT.

The gene calls are TRBV4-3 and TRBJ2-1; TRBD2 matches at 11 bases. Germline assignment: CDR1 LGHNA and CDR2 YSLEER. This CDR3 is built from 16 residues. The trim removed 4 bases at V and 4 bases at J, leaving 6 bases unmatched. This chain's CDR3 is CASSLLSGRAYNEQFF. DNA of the CDR3: TGCGCCAGCAGCCTTCTTAGCGGGAGGGCTTACAATGAGCAGTTCTTC.

This sequence joins TRBV7-9 and TRBJ2-3; 9 bases are a match to TRBD1. From germline, CDR1 is SEHNR and CDR2 FQNEAQ (reference sequence). CDR3 size: 13 residues. V was clipped by 5 bases and J by 7 bases; unmatched bases: 4. CDR3 sequence: CASSTDRGNTQYF. Here the CDR3 DNA reads TGTGCCAGCAGCACGGACAGGGGAAATACGCAGTATTTT.

The rearrangement uses TRBV7-8 and TRBJ1-1, with D maybe TRBD1 (5 bases). The CDR3 contains 14 residues. Germline V CDR1 and CDR2: SGHVS, FQNEAQ. The V end lost 3 bases, the J end lost 0 bases, and 8 bases lay between the germline ends. CDR3 amino acids: CASSLTVLNTEAFF. The CDR3 DNA sequence: TGTGCCAGCAGCTTGACAGTTTTGAACACTGAAGCTTTCTTT.

J is TRBJ1-1 and V is TRBV11-3; D call uncertain. CDR1 and CDR2 (germline): SGHNT, YENEEA. The germline V and J ends were trimmed by 1 base and 1 base, with 4 bases remaining between them. The CDR3 contains 13 residues. The CDR3 protein is CASSLAGNTEAFF. The CDR3 coding sequence is TGTGCCAGCAGCTTAGCAGGGAACACTGAAGCTTTCTTT. The full variable domain, its missing parts supplied by reference TRBV11-3 and TRBJ1-1, is EAGVVQSPRYKIIEKKQPVAFWCNPISGHNTLYWYLQNLGQGPELLIRYENEEAVDDSQLPKDRFSAERLKGVDSTLKIQPAELGDSAVYLCASSLAGNTEAFFGQGTRLTVV.

The chain couples TRBV27 to TRBJ1-5, with D perhaps TRBD1 (5 bases). Trimming left V 5 bases short and J 7 bases short, with 18 bases between. CDR1 is MNHEY and CDR2 is SMNVEV in the germline V gene (reference sequence). The CDR3 sequence is 15 residues long. The CDR3 nucleotides read TGTGCCAGCAGTCCCCGGCGCAGGGCGGACCAGCCCCAGCATTTT. It translates to CASSPRRRADQPQHF.

The chain links TRBV9 to TRBJ2-1; 11 nucleotides align to TRBD1. CDR1 is SGDLS, CDR2 YYNGEE, per germline. V shed 3 bases, J shed 6 bases, and the junction held 5 bases outside the gene matches. The CDR3 extends over 15 amino acids. The DNA of the CDR3 is TGTGCCAGCAGCGCAGAAGGGACAGGGGGCAATGAGCAGTTCTTC. This gives the protein CASSAEGTGGNEQFF.

The chain recombines TRBV19 with TRBJ2-1, with D possibly being TRBD1 (5 bases). CDR1 is LNHDA and CDR2 is SQIVND in the germline V gene (reference sequence). Between the trimmed V and J ends, which lost 7 bases and 4 bases, there was a span of 20 bases. The CDR3 has 16 residues. DNA of the CDR3: TGTGCCAGTACGCCAGCAACAAGGGGTACGTACAATGAGCAGTTCTTC. Translating gives CASTPATRGTYNEQFF.

The chain employs TRBV2 and TRBJ1-5, with D uncertain. The ends were cut back, 4 bases at V and 5 bases at J, with 12 bases in the middle. Per the germline V gene, CDR1 is SNHLY and CDR2 is FYNNEI. CDR3 size: 14 residues. The CDR3 loop is CASSVLDTDQPQHF. In DNA, the CDR3 is TGTGCCAGCAGTGTATTAGACACCGATCAGCCCCAGCATTTT.

The chain couples TRBV28 to TRBJ2-2; 8 bases are shared with TRBD2. J gave up 6 bases and V 3 bases, and 6 bases lay outside the gene matches. Germline V gives CDR1 MDHEN, CDR2 SYDVKM. This CDR3 region has 15 residues. CDR3 amino acids: CASSLTSVWAGELFF. CDR3 DNA sequence: TGTGCCAGCAGTTTGACTAGCGTCTGGGCCGGGGAGCTGTTTTTT.

V usage is TRBV29-1 and J usage is TRBJ2-5; 8 bases match TRBD2. Germline V gene sequence: CDR1 SQVTM, CDR2 ANQGSEA. The CDR3 totals 13 residues. The ends lost 6 bases at V and 2 bases at J; junction bases unmatched: 5. The CDR3, as DNA: TGCAGCGTACGACCGGGAGGGCAAGAGACCCAGTACTTC. It codes for CSVRPGGQETQYF.

The rearrangement joins TRBV7-6 to TRBJ2-7; D not resolved. The CDR3 sequence is 14 residues long. Germline V CDR1 and CDR2: SGHVS, FNYEAQ. Trimming cost V 4 bases and J 0 bases, with 10 bases left between them. The CDR3 DNA reads TGTGCCAGCAGCTCCACCGGTAGCTCCTACGAGCAGTACTTC. Encoded protein: CASSSTGSSYEQYF. Full variable domain (outside the CDR3, taken from reference TRBV7-6 and TRBJ2-7): GAGVSQSPRYKVTKRGQDVALRCDPISGHVSLYWYRQALGQGPEFLTYFNYEAQQDKSGLPNDRFSAERPEGSISTLTIQRTEQRDSAMYRCASSSTGSSYEQYFGPGTRLTVT.

The chain links TRBV18 to TRBJ2-1; 13 bases align to TRBD2. With V trimmed by 4 bases and J by 8 bases, 5 bases remained unmatched. Germline V gives CDR1 KGHSH, CDR2 LQKENI. CDR3 length equals 15 residues. Here the CDR3 reads CASSLRTSGSYEQFF. DNA for the CDR3: TGTGCCAGCTCACTTCGGACTAGCGGGAGTTATGAGCAGTTCTTC.

The chain recombines TRBV7-9 with TRBJ2-7, with 9 bases that match TRBD2. CDR3 length: 15 residues. The germline V gene has CDR1 SEHNR and CDR2 FQNEAQ (reference sequence). V was pared by 5 bases and J by 3 bases, with 8 bases of the junction left unmatched. The CDR3 DNA reads TGTGCCAGCAGCCCCGGGAAGCGGGAGGACTACGAGCAGTACTTC. It specifies CASSPGKREDYEQYF.

The chain carries TRBV4-1 and TRBJ1-1; a possible D gene is TRBD1 (5 bases). Trimming removed 1 base from V and 1 base from J, with 7 bases in between. Germline CDR1 reads MGHRA; CDR2 reads YSYEKL. This CDR3 has 14 amino acids. The DNA for the CDR3 is TGCGCCAGCAGCCAAGGGGGCGGGAACACTGAAGCTTTCTTT. It is translated as CASSQGGGNTEAFF.

This rearrangement joins TRBV28 to TRBJ1-2; the match to TRBD1 covers 10 bases. Germline V CDR1 and CDR2: MDHEN, SYDVKM. Losses at the gene ends were 10 bases for V and 7 bases for J; bases not matched to a gene: 9. CDR3 length equals 13 residues. The CDR3 region is CAIWGQGWGGYTF. CDR3 nucleotides: TGTGCCATCTGGGGACAGGGGTGGGGTGGCTACACCTTC.